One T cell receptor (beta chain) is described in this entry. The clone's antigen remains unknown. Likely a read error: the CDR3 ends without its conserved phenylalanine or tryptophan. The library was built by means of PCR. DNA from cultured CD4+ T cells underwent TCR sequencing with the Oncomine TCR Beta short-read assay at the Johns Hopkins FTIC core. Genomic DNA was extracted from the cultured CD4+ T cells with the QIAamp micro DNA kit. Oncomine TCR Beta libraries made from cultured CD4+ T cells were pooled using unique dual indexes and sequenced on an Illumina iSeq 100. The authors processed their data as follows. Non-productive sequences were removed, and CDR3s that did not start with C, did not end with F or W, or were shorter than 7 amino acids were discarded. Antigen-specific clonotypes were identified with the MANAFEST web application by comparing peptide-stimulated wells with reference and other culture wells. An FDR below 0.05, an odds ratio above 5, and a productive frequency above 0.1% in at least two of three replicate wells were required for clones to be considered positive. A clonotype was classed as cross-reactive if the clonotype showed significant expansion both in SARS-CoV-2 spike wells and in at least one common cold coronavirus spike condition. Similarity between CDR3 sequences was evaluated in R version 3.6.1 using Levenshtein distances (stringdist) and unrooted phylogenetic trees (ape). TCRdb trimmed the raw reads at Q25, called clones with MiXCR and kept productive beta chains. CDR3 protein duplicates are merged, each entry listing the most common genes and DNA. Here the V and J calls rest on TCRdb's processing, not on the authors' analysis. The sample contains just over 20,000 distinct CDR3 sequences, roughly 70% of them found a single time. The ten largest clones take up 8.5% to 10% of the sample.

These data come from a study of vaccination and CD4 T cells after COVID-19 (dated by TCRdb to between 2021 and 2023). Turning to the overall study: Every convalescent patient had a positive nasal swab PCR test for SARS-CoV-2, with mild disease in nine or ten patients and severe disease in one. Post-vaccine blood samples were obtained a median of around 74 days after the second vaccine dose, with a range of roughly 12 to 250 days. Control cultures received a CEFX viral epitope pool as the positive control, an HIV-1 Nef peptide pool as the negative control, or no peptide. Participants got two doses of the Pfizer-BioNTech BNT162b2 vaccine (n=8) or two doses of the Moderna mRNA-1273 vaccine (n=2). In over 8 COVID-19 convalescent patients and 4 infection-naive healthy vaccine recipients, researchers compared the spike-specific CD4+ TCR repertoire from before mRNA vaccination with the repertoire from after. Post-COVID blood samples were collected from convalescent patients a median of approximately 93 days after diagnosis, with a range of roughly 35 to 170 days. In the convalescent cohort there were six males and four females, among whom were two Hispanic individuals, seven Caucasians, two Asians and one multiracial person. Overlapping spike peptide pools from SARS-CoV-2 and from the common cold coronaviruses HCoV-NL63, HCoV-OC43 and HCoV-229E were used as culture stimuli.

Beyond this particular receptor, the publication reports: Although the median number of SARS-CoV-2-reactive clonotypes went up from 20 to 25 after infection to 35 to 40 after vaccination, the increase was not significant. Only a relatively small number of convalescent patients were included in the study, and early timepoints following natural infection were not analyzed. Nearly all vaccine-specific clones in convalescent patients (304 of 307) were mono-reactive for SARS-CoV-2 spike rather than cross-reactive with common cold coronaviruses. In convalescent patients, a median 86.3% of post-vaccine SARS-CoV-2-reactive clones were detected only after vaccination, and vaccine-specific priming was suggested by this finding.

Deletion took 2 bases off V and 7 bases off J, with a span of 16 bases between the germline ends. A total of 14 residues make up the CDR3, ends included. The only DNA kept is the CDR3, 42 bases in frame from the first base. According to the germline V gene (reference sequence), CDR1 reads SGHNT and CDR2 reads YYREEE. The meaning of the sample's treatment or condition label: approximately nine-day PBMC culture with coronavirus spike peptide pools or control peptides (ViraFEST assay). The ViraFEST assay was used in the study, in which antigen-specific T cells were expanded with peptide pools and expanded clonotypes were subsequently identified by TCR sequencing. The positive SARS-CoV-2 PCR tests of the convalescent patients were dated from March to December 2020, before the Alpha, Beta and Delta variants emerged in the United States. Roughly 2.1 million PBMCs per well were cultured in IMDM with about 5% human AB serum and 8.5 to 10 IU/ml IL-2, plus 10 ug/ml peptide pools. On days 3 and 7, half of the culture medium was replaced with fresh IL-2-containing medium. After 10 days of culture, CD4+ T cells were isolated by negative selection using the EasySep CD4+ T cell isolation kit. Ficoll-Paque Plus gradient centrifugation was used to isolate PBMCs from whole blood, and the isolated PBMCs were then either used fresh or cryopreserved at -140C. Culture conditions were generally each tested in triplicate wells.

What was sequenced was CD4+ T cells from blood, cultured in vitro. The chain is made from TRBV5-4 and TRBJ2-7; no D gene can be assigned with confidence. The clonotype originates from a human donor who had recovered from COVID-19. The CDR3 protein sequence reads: CASSLNMGGWEQYS. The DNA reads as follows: TGTGCCAGCAGCTTAAATATGGGTGGTTGGGAGCAGTACTCC.